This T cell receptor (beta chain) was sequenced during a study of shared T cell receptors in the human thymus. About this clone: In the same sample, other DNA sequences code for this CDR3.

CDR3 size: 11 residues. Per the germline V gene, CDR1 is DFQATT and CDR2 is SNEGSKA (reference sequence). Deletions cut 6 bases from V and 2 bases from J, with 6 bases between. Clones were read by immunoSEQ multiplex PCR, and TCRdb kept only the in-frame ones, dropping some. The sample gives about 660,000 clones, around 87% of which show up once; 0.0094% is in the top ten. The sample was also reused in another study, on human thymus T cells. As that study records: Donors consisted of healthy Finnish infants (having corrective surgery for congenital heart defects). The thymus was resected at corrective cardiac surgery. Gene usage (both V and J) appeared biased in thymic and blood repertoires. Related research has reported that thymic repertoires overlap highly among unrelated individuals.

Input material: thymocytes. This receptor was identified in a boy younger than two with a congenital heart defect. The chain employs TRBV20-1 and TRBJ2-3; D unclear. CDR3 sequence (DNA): TGCAGTGCACTGAACACAGATACGCAGTATTTT. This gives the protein CSALNTDTQYF.